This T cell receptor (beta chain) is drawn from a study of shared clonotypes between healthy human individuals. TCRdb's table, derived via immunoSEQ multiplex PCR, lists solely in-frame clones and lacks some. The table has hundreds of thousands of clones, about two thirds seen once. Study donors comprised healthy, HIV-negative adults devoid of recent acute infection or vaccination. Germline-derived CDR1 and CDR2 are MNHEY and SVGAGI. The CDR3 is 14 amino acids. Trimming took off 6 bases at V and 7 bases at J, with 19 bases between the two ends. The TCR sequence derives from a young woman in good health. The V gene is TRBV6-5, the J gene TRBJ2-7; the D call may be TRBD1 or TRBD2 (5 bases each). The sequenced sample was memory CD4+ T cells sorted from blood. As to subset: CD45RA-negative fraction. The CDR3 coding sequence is TGTGCCAGCAGCCGGCGGGCAGACTCAGGGGAGCAGTACTTC. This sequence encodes CASSRRADSGEQYF.